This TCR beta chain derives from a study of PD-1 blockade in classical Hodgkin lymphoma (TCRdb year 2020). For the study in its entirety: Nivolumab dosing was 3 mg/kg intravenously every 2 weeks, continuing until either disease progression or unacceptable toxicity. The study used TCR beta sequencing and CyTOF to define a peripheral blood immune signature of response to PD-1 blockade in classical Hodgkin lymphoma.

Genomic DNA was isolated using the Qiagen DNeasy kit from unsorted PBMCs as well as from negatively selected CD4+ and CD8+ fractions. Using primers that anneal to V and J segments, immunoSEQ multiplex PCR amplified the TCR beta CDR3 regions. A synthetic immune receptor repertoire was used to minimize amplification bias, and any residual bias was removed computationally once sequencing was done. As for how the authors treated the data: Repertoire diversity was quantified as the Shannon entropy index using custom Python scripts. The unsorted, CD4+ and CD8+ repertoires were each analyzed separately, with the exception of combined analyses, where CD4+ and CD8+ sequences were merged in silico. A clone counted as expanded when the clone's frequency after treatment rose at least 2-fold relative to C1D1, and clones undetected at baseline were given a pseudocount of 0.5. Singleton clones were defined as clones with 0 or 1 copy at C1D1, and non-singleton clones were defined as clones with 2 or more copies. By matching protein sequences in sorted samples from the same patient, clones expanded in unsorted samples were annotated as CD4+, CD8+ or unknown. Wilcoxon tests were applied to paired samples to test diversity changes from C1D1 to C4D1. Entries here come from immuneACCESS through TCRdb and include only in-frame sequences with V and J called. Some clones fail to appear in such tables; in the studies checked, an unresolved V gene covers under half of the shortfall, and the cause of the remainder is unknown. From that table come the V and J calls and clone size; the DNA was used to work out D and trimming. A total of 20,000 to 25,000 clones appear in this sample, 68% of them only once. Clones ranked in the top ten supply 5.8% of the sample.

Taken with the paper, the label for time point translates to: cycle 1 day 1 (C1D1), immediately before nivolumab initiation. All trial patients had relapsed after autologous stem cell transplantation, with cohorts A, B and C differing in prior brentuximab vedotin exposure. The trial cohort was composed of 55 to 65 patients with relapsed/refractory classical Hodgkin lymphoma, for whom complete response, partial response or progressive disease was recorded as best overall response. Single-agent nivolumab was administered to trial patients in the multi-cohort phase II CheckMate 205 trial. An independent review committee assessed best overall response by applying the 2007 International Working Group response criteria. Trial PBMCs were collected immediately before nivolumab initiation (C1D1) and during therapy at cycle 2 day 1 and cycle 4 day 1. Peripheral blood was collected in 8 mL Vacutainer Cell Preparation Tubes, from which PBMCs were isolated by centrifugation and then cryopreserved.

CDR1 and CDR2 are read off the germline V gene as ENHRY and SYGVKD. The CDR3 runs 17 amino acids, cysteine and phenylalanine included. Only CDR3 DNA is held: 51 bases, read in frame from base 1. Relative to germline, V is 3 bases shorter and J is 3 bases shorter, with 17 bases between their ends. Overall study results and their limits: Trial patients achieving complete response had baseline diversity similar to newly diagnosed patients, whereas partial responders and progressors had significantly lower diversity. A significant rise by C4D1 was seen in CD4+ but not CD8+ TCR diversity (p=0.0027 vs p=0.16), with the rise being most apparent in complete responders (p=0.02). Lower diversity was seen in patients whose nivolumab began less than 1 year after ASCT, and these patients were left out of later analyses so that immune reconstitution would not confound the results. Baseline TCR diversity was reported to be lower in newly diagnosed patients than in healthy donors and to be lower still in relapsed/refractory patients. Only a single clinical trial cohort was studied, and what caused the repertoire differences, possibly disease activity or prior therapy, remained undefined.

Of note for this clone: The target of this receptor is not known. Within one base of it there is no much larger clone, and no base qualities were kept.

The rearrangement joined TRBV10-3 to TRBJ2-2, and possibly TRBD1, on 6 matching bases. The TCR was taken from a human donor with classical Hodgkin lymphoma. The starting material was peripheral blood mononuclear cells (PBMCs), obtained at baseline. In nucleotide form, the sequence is TGTGCCATCAGTGAAAAAAATAAAGGACAGTACACCGGGGAGCTGTTTTTT. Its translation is CAISEKNKGQYTGELFF.